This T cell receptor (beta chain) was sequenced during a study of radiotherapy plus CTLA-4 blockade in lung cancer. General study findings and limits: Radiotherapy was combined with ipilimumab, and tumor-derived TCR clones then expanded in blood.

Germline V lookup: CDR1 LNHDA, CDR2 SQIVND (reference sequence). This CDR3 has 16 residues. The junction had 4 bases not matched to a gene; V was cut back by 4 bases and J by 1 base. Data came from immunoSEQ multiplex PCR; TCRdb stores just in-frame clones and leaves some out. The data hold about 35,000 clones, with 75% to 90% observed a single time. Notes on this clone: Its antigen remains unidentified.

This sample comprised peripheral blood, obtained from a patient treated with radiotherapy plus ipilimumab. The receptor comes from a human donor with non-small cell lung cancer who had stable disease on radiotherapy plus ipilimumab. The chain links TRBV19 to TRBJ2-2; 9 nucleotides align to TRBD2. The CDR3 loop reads CASSRLAGMNTGELFF. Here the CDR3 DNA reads TGTGCCAGTAGTAGGCTAGCGGGAATGAACACCGGGGAGCTGTTTTTT. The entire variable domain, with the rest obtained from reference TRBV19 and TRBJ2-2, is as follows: DGGITQSPKYLFRKEGQNVTLSCEQNLNHDAMYWYRQDPGQGLRLIYYSQIVNDFQKGDIAEGYSVSREKKESFPLTVTSAQKNPTAFYLCASSRLAGMNTGELFFGEGSRLTVL.